A few counts support the clone carrying this T cell receptor (beta chain). The data were taken from a study of spatial heterogeneity in lung cancer. Stated time point: sample taken at primary tumor resection. Without sorting, whole RNA was sequenced from tumor, nontumor lung or frozen PBMC. The cohort: 65 to 80 early-stage, untreated non-small cell lung cancer patients. MiXCR was run by TCRdb on the 5' RACE reads, yielding one entry per CDR3 protein. Found here are about 52,000 distinct CDR3 sequences, 6% to 9% of them singletons; the top ten hold approximately 2.9%. Trimming shortened V by 0 bases and J by 5 bases, and 16 bases separated the two germline ends. The CDR3 is 16 amino acids.

J is TRBJ1-2 and V is TRBV12-3 or TRBV12-4; D perhaps matches TRBD1 (5 bases). The input for sequencing was PBMCs, taken at surgery. The TCR sequence derives from a female donor with early-stage non-small cell lung cancer. The CDR3 here is CASSLAQAGRSYGYTF. CDR3 bases: TGTGCCAGCAGTTTAGCGCAGGCAGGGCGAAGTTATGGCTACACCTTC.